The clone carrying this T cell receptor (beta chain) was seen once. This sample stems from a study of T cell changes during pregnancy in multiple sclerosis. This table comes from immunoSEQ multiplex PCR, and its TCRdb copy is limited to in-frame clones, with some not included. The sample shows 100,000 or so clones, 92% of them seen only once. V was cut by 1 base and J by 4 bases, with 14 bases left in between. In germline, CDR1 is SNHLY, CDR2 FYNNEI. This CDR3 contains 15 residues. This chain links TRBV2 with TRBJ2-7; D is perhaps TRBD2 (5 bases). The specimen comprised peripheral blood, sampled after pregnancy. The TCR comes from a female donor with multiple sclerosis, enrolled in a pregnancy study. CDR3 residues: CASSEGSGKFYEQYF. The CDR3 coding sequence is TGTGCCAGCAGTGAAGGTTCGGGGAAATTTTACGAGCAGTACTTC.